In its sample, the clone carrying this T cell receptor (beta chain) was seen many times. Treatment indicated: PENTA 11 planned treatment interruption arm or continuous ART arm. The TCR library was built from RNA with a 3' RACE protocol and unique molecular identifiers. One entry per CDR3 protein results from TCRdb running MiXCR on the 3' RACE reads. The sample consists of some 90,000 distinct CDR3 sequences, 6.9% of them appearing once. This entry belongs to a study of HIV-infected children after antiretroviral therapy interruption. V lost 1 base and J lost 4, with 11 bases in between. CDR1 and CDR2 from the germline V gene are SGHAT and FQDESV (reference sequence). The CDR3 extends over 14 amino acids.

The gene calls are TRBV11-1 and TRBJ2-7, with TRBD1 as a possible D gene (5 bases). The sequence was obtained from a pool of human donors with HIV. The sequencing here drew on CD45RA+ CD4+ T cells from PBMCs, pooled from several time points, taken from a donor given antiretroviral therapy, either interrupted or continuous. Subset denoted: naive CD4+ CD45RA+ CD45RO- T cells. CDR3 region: CASSLDRRVYEQYF. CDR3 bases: TGTGCCAGCAGCTTAGACAGGCGAGTGTACGAGCAGTACTTC.